Below are 14 T cell receptor beta chains sequenced from a single sample in a study of T cell repertoires in cytomegalovirus infection. Their recognized antigens are unknown. TCRdb used MiXCR to reprocess the reads, holding one entry per CDR3 protein. This table has about 340,000 distinct CDR3 sequences, under 35% appearing once. The sample in question was cultured PBMCs, obtained from culture after CMV antigen stimulation. The source of these receptors is a human donor in good health (CMV status not recorded). Some clones in this sample may be carry-over from other donors' samples.

The sample holds a few counts of this clonotype. V is TRBV11-3 and J is TRBJ2-1; 8 bases align to TRBD1. The CDR3 contains 17 residues. Germline V CDR1 and CDR2: SGHNT, YENEEA. V was clipped by 5 bases and J by 1 base; unmatched bases: 10. DNA of the CDR3: TGTGCCAGCAGCGCGGGTACAGGGGGACCTTCCTACAATGAGCAGTTCTTC. This gives the protein CASSAGTGGPSYNEQFF.

This clonotype was counted many times. This chain joins TRBV15 and TRBJ2-5; 10 nucleotides line up with TRBD1. With V trimmed by 4 bases and J by 1 base, 6 bases remained unmatched. This CDR3 region has 16 residues. In germline, CDR1 is LNHNV, CDR2 YYDKDF (reference sequence). The CDR3 spells CATSTGTGVSQETQYF. In nucleotides, the CDR3 is TGTGCCACCAGCACGGGGACAGGGGTGTCCCAAGAGACCCAGTACTTC.

The table lists this clonotype with many counts. This rearrangement joins TRBV7-2 to TRBJ2-3; 7 bases map to TRBD2. Trimming took 8 bases from V and 0 from J; bases not matched to a gene: 5. The CDR3 is 14 residues long. Germline V CDR1 and CDR2: SGHTA, FQGNSA. CDR3 nucleotides: TGTGCCAGCTGGAGGGGACTAAGCACAGATACGCAGTATTTT. This encodes CASWRGLSTDTQYF.

The CDR3 DNA reads TGCGCCAGCAGCTTGGGACTGGGGGGGGTTCGTGGGGCCAACGTCCTGACTTTC. As protein: CASSLGLGGVRGANVLTF. The gene calls are TRBV5-1 and TRBJ2-6; 7 bases match TRBD2. Germline V gene lookup returns CDR1 SGHRS and CDR2 YFSETQ. Unmatched junction bases numbered 9, after V lost 0 bases and J lost 3 bases. This CDR3 is 18 amino acids long.

This clonotype was counted only a few times. The chain is built from TRBV6-2 or TRBV6-3 and TRBJ2-1; D unclear. Trimming removed 0 bases from V and 4 bases from J, with 10 bases in between. The length of the CDR3 is 15 residues. Per germline, CDR1 MNHEY and CDR2 SVGEGT. The CDR3 spells CASSYSTELYNEQFF. The CDR3 nucleotides read TGTGCCAGCAGTTACTCTACAGAACTTTACAATGAGCAGTTCTTC.

This chain uses TRBV24-1 with TRBJ2-3; 8 bases are shared with TRBD1. Germline CDR1 reads KGHDR; CDR2 reads SFDVKD. The CDR3 runs to 14 residues. With V trimmed by 7 bases and J by 1 base, 3 bases remained unmatched. CDR3 residues: CATRGQGGTDTQYF. The DNA for the CDR3 is TGTGCCACCAGAGGACAGGGAGGCACAGATACGCAGTATTTT.

This clonotype was seen only a few times. The rearrangement uses TRBV10-3 and TRBJ2-3; D unresolved. This CDR3 is 15 amino acids long. Germline CDR1 reads ENHRY; CDR2 reads SYGVKD. V gave up 10 bases and J gave up 0 bases, with 17 bases separating them. CDR3 residues: CASRLGSPSTDTQYF. CDR3 in DNA: TGTGCCAGCCGCCTGGGCAGTCCTAGCACAGATACGCAGTATTTT.

This clonotype came up a few times. This chain joins TRBV6-8 and TRBJ2-7, with D hard to call. The germline V gene has CDR1 MNHGY and CDR2 SAAAGT. The CDR3 runs 17 residues. V was trimmed by 4 bases and J by 2 bases, leaving 21 bases between them. The chain's CDR3 is CASSSPLRNSYPYEQYF. CDR3 nucleotides: TGTGCCAGCAGTTCGCCCTTGCGCAATAGCTATCCCTACGAGCAGTACTTC.

This clonotype occurred many times. The CDR3 coding sequence is TGTGCCAGCAGCCCACCGGGACTAGTAGTGGCAGATACGCAGTATTTT. Translated, it gives CASSPPGLVVADTQYF. The V gene is TRBV7-2, the J gene TRBJ2-3, with TRBD2 matching 8 bases. Germline V gene lookup returns CDR1 SGHTA and CDR2 FQGNSA. The CDR3 loop spans 16 amino acids. V trimming: 5 bases; J trimming: 4 bases; junction bases outside the gene matches: 11. Based on the CDR3 plus reference TRBV7-2 and TRBJ2-3, the full variable domain is GAGVSQSPSNKVTEKGKDVELRCDPISGHTALYWYRQSLGQGLEFLIYFQGNSAPDKSGLPSDRFSAERTGGSVSTLTIQRTQQEDSAVYLCASSPPGLVVADTQYFGPGTRLTVL.

The chain employs TRBV14 and TRBJ1-2; no definite D call. The CDR3 contains 13 residues. V dropped 1 base and J dropped 5 bases, with 8 bases sitting between them. The germline V gene has CDR1 SGHDN and CDR2 FVKESK. In DNA form, the CDR3 reads TGTGCCAGCAGCCAAGGCCTCCCTTATGGCTACACCTTC. Protein sequence: CASSQGLPYGYTF.

This clonotype turned up a few times. V usage is TRBV11-3 and J usage is TRBJ2-1, with D unresolved. The V gene's germline CDR1 is SGHNT and CDR2 YENEEA. V shed 1 base and J shed 1 base, with 8 bases lying between them. The CDR3 contains 15 residues. CDR3 coding DNA: TGTGCCAGCAGCTTAGCCGCGGCATCCTACAATGAGCAGTTCTTC. It codes for CASSLAAASYNEQFF.

CDR3 sequence reads: CASSPPRASGSDTQYF. DNA for the CDR3: TGTGCCAGCAGTCCACCCCGGGCTAGCGGATCAGATACGCAGTATTTT. V usage is TRBV6-6 and J usage is TRBJ2-3; 7 bases fit TRBD2. Germline-derived CDR1 and CDR2 are MNHNY and SVGAGI (reference sequence). The CDR3 has 16 residues. Unmatched junction bases numbered 12, after V lost 5 bases and J lost 4 bases.

The chain has TRBV19 and TRBJ1-5; D gene unclear. Trimming shortened V by 5 bases and J by 6 bases, and 11 bases separated the two germline ends. Germline CDR1 is LNHDA and CDR2 is SQIVND (reference sequence). The CDR3 has 13 residues. DNA of the CDR3: TGTGCCAGTAGTTCGGACGTGGGTCAGCCCCAGCATTTT. Its translation: CASSSDVGQPQHF.

The rearrangement links TRBV10-2 to TRBJ1-6, with D perhaps matching TRBD1 (5 bases). The CDR3 length is 15 residues. Germline assignment: CDR1 WSHSY and CDR2 SAAADI. The ends were cut back, 2 bases at V and 6 bases at J, with 11 bases in the middle. For the CDR3, the DNA is TGCGCCAGCAGTGAGAGGGGAGGTACTAATTCACCCCTCCACTTT. Translating gives CASSERGGTNSPLHF.